This passage covers 18 T cell receptor beta chains from one sample sequenced in a study of human T cells and chemical hapten exposure. TCRdb recomputed calls from the RACE reads with MiXCR, one row per CDR3 protein. The data contain 35,000 to 50,000 distinct CDR3 sequences, 8% to 9.5% of them singletons. Time point here: patch test 2, 6 weeks after DPC sensitization. Treatment of the sample: therapeutic diphenylcyclopropenone sensitization with weekly scalp DPC. Sequencing used whole blood, obtained in connection with sensitization to the hapten diphenylcyclopropenone (DPC). These receptors came from a woman in her forties with alopecia areata. Some clones in this sample may be carry-over from other donors' samples.

There are many counts of this clonotype. The V and J genes are TRBV12-3 or TRBV12-4 and TRBJ1-5; D remains ambiguous. V lost 3 bases and J 7 bases, leaving 4 bases between the germline ends. The CDR3 extends over 11 amino acids. The CDR3 loop is CASSFGQPQHF. The CDR3 coding sequence is TGTGCCAGCAGTTTCGGGCAGCCCCAGCATTTT.

A word on this clonotype: Being one base from a much bigger clone, this may be a read error. The chain recombines TRBV2 with TRBJ1-2; D is possibly TRBD1 (6 bases). In germline, CDR1 is SNHLY, CDR2 FYNNEI. The CDR3 is 14 residues long. The CDR3 bases are TGTGCCAGCAGGGCAGGGGCCCTGAACTATGGCTACGCCTTC. Translating gives CASRAGALNYGYAF. The entire variable domain, with the rest obtained from reference TRBV2 and TRBJ1-2, is as follows: EPEVTQTPSHQVTQMGQEVILRCVPISNHLYFYWYRQILGQKVEFLVSFYNNEISEKSEIFDDQFSVERPDGSNFTLKIRSTKLEDSAMYFCASRAGALNYGYAFGSGTRLTVV.

At least ten counts were recorded for this clonotype. This chain links TRBV4-3 with TRBJ1-5, with D uncertain. The CDR3 sequence is 13 residues long. V shed 4 bases and J shed 4 bases, with 8 bases lying between them. The germline CDR1 and CDR2 sequences are LGHNA and YSLEER. The DNA of the CDR3 is TGCGCCAGCAGCCCCAATCTGAATCAGCCCCAGCATTTT. It yields the protein CASSPNLNQPQHF.

CDR3 in amino acids: CAISESTESNQPQHF. The CDR3 DNA follows: TGTGCCATCAGTGAGTCAACGGAGAGCAATCAGCCCCAGCATTTT. The V and J genes are TRBV10-3 and TRBJ1-5; D is undetermined. The germline V gene has CDR1 ENHRY and CDR2 SYGVKD. The CDR3 spans 15 residues. Between the trimmed V and J ends, which lost 0 bases and 1 base, there was a span of 7 bases.

The genes are TRBV5-4 and TRBJ2-7, with D maybe TRBD2 (6 bases). Germline V gives CDR1 SGHNT, CDR2 YYREEE (reference sequence). V lost 1 base, J lost 5 bases, and 10 bases lay in between. This CDR3 region has 13 residues. The CDR3 region has the DNA TGTGCCAGCAGCTTGTTAGGCGGGGACGAGCAGTACTTC. Translation gives CASSLLGGDEQYF.

The rearrangement joins TRBV7-9 to TRBJ1-5; D is possibly TRBD1 (5 bases). This CDR3 is built from 14 residues. Trimming removed 5 bases at V and 3 bases at J, with 11 bases between. The germline V gene encodes CDR1 SEHNR and CDR2 FQNEAQ (reference sequence). CDR3 nucleotide sequence: TGTGCCAGCAGCCAGGGACGGATCAATCAGCCCCAGCATTTT. This codes for CASSQGRINQPQHF.

V is TRBV28 and J is TRBJ2-1; D may match TRBD1 or TRBD2 (5 bases each). Looked up from germline, CDR1 is MDHEN and CDR2 is SYDVKM. The V and J ends lost 2 bases and 14 bases respectively, with 16 bases between them. CDR3 length equals 13 residues. The CDR3 spells CASSLSRDVGKFF. The CDR3, as DNA: TGTGCCAGCAGTTTAAGTCGGGACGTCGGGAAGTTCTTC.

The chain is built from TRBV29-1 and TRBJ2-7; TRBD1 aligns across 10 bases. Germline assignment: CDR1 SQVTM and CDR2 ANQGSEA. This CDR3 has 14 residues. Germline trimming cut 4 bases from V and 1 base from J; bases unmatched to any gene: 4. This CDR3 reads CSVGGTGASYEQYF. CDR3 DNA sequence: TGCAGCGTTGGGGGGACAGGGGCTTCCTACGAGCAGTACTTC.

The chain employs TRBV20-1 and TRBJ1-6, with TRBD1 as a possible D gene (6 bases). The V gene's germline CDR1 is DFQATT and CDR2 SNEGSKA (reference sequence). V lost 6 bases and J lost 8, with 20 bases in between. The CDR3 sequence is 15 residues long. The CDR3 bases are TGCAGTGCCCGACGGGGGGGGCGCATAGATTCACCCCTCCACTTT. It encodes CSARRGGRIDSPLHF.

The chain links TRBV28 to TRBJ2-7; 14 bases agree with TRBD2. The CDR3 runs to 19 residues. The V and J ends lost 5 bases and 0 bases, in that order; junction bases with no gene match: 12. CDR1 and CDR2 from the germline V gene are MDHEN and SYDVKM. Here the CDR3 DNA reads TGTGCCAGCAGTCCTCTCGGGACTAGCGGGGGCCTTAGCTCCTACGAGCAGTACTTC. Its protein product is CASSPLGTSGGLSSYEQYF.

The chain is built from TRBV28 and TRBJ2-1, with D possibly TRBD2 on 6 matching bases. The CDR3 covers 13 residues. Between the trimmed V and J ends, which lost 5 bases and 6 bases, there was a span of 11 bases. The germline V gene has CDR1 MDHEN and CDR2 SYDVKM. The CDR3 protein is CASSPTRSNEQFF. In DNA, the CDR3 is TGTGCCAGCAGTCCGACTAGGTCCAATGAGCAGTTCTTC.

This clonotype was recorded a few times. V is TRBV29-1 and J is TRBJ2-3, with TRBD1 as a possible D gene (6 bases). This CDR3 is 13 amino acids long. Between the trimmed V and J ends, which lost 6 bases and 2 bases, there was a span of 12 bases. Germline CDR1 SQVTM, CDR2 ANQGSEA. As DNA, the CDR3 is TGCAGCGTGGCCGCAGGGGACACAGATACGCAGTATTTT. It codes for CSVAAGDTDTQYF.

This clonotype was recorded a few times. The genes are TRBV4-2 and TRBJ2-3, with D unclear. The V and J ends lost 1 base and 2 bases respectively, with 4 bases between them. The CDR3 totals 13 residues. The germline V gene encodes CDR1 LGHNA and CDR2 YNFKEQ. The CDR3 coding sequence is TGTGCCAGCAGCCAAGTCCCCACAGATACGCAGTATTTT. Residues: CASSQVPTDTQYF.

This clonotype was recorded at least ten times. V usage is TRBV9 and J usage is TRBJ2-1; 10 nucleotides match TRBD2. Germline-derived CDR1 and CDR2 are SGDLS and YYNGEE. The CDR3 spans 17 residues. After removal of 3 bases from V and 7 bases from J, the junction contained 13 bases not matched to a gene. This CDR3 is CASSASASGGGENEQFF. CDR3 DNA: TGTGCCAGCAGCGCGAGTGCTAGCGGGGGCGGCGAAAATGAGCAGTTCTTC.

This clonotype was seen a few times. The rearrangement joins TRBV6-6 to TRBJ2-7; D may be TRBD2 (5 bases). Trimming left V 2 bases short and J 7 bases short, with 9 bases between. The CDR3 is 12 residues long. Germline V gene data show CDR1 as MNHNY and CDR2 as SVGAGI (reference sequence). CDR3 coding DNA: TGTGCCAGCAGTTACCCTCCGGGGGAGCAGTACTTC. Its protein is CASSYPPGEQYF.

This clonotype has a count of ten or more. CDR3 sequence: CASSSRQGVGNQPQHF. In nucleotides, the CDR3 is TGTGCCAGCAGTTCCCGACAGGGGGTCGGCAATCAGCCCCAGCATTTT. The chain uses TRBV12-3 or TRBV12-4 and TRBJ1-5; 9 bases match TRBD1. This CDR3 has 16 residues. V lost 4 bases and J lost 2; bases outside the gene matches: 6.

This clonotype was counted only a few times. The chain has TRBV30 and TRBJ2-7; tentatively, D is TRBD1 or TRBD2 (6 bases each). The CDR3 sequence is 16 residues long. Trimming took 1 base from V and 7 from J, leaving 23 bases between them. The germline CDR1 and CDR2 sequences are GTSNPN and SVGIG (reference sequence). The CDR3 spells CAWSALGGPAEWEQYF. The CDR3, as DNA: TGTGCCTGGAGTGCCCTTGGGGGGCCCGCGGAGTGGGAGCAGTACTTC.

On this clonotype itself: A single base separates this from a much larger clone, so it may be a read error. The genes are TRBV9 and TRBJ2-3; no definite D call. Germline V CDR1 and CDR2: SGDLS, YYNGEE. The V and J ends lost 3 bases and 6 bases respectively, with 8 bases between them. The CDR3 is 12 amino acids. The CDR3 protein is CASSAQLDTQYF. The CDR3 DNA reads as TGTGCCAGCAGCGCCCAATTGGATACGCAGTATTTT. Variable domain in full (rest from reference TRBV9 and TRBJ2-3): DSGVTQTPKHLITATGQRVTLRCSPRSGDLSVYWYQQSLDQGLQFLIQYYNGEERAKGNILERFSAQQFPDLHSELNLSSLELGDSALYFCASSAQLDTQYFGPGTRLTVL.